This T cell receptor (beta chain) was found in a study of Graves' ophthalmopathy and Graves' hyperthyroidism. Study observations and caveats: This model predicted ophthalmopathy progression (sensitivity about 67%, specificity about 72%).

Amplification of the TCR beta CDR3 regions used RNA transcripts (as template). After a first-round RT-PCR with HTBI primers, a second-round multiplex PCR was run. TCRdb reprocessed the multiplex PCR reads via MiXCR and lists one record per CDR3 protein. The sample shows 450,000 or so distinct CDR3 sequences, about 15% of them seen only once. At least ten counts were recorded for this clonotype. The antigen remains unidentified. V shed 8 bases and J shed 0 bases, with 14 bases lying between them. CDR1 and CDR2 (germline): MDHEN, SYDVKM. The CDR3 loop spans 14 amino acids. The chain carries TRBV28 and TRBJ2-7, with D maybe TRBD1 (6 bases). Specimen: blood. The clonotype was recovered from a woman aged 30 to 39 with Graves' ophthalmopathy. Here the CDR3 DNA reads TGTGCCAGCGCATACAGGGTACCCTCCTACGAGCAGTACTTC. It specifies CASAYRVPSYEQYF.